Following are 28 T cell receptor beta chains from one sample sequenced in a study of shared clonotypes between healthy human individuals. Assay used: immunoSEQ multiplex PCR; TCRdb lists only in-frame clones, some missing. Here the sample spans some 200,000 clones, 50% to 75% being singletons. Specimen: memory CD4+ T cells sorted from blood. Subset of the sample: CD45RA-negative fraction. The receptor source for this set is a man under 40 in good health.

This clone was seen more than once but under ten times. The chain is built from TRBV18 and TRBJ1-1; D is unresolved. Trimming cost V 0 bases and J 0 bases, with 5 bases left between them. The CDR3 has 14 amino acids. Germline CDR1 KGHSH, CDR2 LQKENI. CDR3 nucleotides: TGTGCCAGCTCACCACCGCGGGTGAACACTGAAGCTTTCTTT. Residues: CASSPPRVNTEAFF.

This rearrangement joins TRBV7-2 to TRBJ2-5; D is unresolved. The germline CDR1 and CDR2 sequences are SGHTA and FQGNSA. CDR3 length: 16 residues. Trimming took 2 bases from V and 3 from J, leaving 16 bases between them. In DNA, the CDR3 is TGTGCCAGCAGCTTAAGGATGCCCCAAATTAAAGAGACCCAGTACTTC. Protein product: CASSLRMPQIKETQYF.

The CDR3 reads CASSRGPNTLNTEAFF. Here the CDR3 DNA reads TGTGCCAGCAGTAGGGGACCGAATACCCTGAACACTGAAGCTTTCTTT. The genes are TRBV5-4 and TRBJ1-1, with D tentatively TRBD1 (5 bases). The CDR3 totals 16 residues. V dropped 5 bases and J dropped 0 bases, with 17 bases sitting between them. From germline, CDR1 is SGHNT and CDR2 YYREEE (reference sequence).

This clone was counted only a few times. The chain links TRBV4-3 to TRBJ2-7; D ambiguous. The V gene's germline CDR1 is LGHNA and CDR2 YSLEER. This CDR3 is built from 14 residues. V lost 4 bases and J 7 bases, leaving 17 bases between the germline ends. The CDR3 region is CASSRSIGVGEQYF. The CDR3 nucleotides are TGCGCCAGCAGCCGGTCTATAGGAGTAGGGGAGCAGTACTTC.

The rearrangement joins TRBV5-5 to TRBJ2-2; no clear D. With 4 bases removed from V and 8 bases from J, the gap between germline ends came to 15 bases. The CDR3 runs to 14 residues. The germline CDR1 and CDR2 sequences are SGHKS and YYEKEE (reference sequence). CDR3 in DNA: TGTGCCAGCAGCCCGACCGACGGCAGAGGGGAGCTGTTTTTT. Protein product: CASSPTDGRGELFF.

This chain links TRBV7-6 with TRBJ2-2, with D perhaps matching TRBD2 (5 bases). CDR1 and CDR2 (germline): SGHVS, FNYEAQ. Between the trimmed V and J ends, which lost 5 bases and 0 bases, there was a span of 19 bases. The CDR3 loop spans 18 amino acids. As DNA, the CDR3 is TGTGCCAGCAGCCAACTGTTGGTAGCGACCTCGAACACCGGGGAGCTGTTTTTT. This encodes CASSQLLVATSNTGELFF.

The rearrangement uses TRBV9 and TRBJ2-6; TRBD1 aligns across 7 bases. The junction had 9 bases not matched to a gene; V was cut back by 0 bases and J by 0 bases. CDR1 and CDR2 (germline): SGDLS, YYNGEE. CDR3 length: 19 amino acids. The CDR3 sequence: CASSVARGQTFSGANVLTF. As DNA, the CDR3 is TGTGCCAGCAGCGTAGCCCGGGGACAGACTTTCTCTGGGGCCAACGTCCTGACTTTC.

This clone showed up just a few times. The chain recombines TRBV5-1 with TRBJ2-2; D unclear. V shed 0 bases and J shed 6 bases, with 6 bases lying between them. This CDR3 spans 13 amino acids. The germline CDR1 and CDR2 sequences are SGHRS and YFSETQ. The CDR3 nucleotides are TGCGCCAGCAGCTTGGATCGCGCCGGGGAGCTGTTTTTT. Encoded protein: CASSLDRAGELFF.

This sequence joins TRBV25-1 and TRBJ2-7; D perhaps matches TRBD2 (7 bases). Per germline, CDR1 MGHDK and CDR2 SYGVNS. V was pared by 2 bases and J by 3 bases, with 17 bases between. The CDR3 is 16 residues long. In DNA form, the CDR3 reads TGTGCCAGCAGTGAACGGCCCGGGGGGCTATACTACGAGCAGTACTTC. It codes for CASSERPGGLYYEQYF.

For the CDR3, the DNA is TGTGCCAGTAGCTGGGGAAATCAGCCCCAGCATTTT. This sequence encodes CASSWGNQPQHF. The chain couples TRBV19 to TRBJ1-5; no clear D. Germline V lookup: CDR1 LNHDA, CDR2 SQIVND (reference sequence). This CDR3 spans 12 amino acids. V was clipped by 6 bases and J by 4 bases, with 7 bases between them.

In this sample, this clone turned up a few times. The gene calls are TRBV2 and TRBJ2-2; 7 bases align to TRBD1. The V and J ends lost 6 bases and 7 bases, in that order; junction bases with no gene match: 5. The CDR3 length is 13 residues. Germline CDR1 SNHLY, CDR2 FYNNEI. The chain's CDR3 is CASRTGVSGELFF. The CDR3 bases are TGTGCCAGCAGAACAGGGGTTAGCGGGGAGCTGTTTTTT. Full variable domain (missing parts from reference TRBV2 and TRBJ2-2): EPEVTQTPSHQVTQMGQEVILRCVPISNHLYFYWYRQILGQKVEFLVSFYNNEISEKSEIFDDQFSVERPDGSNFTLKIRSTKLEDSAMYFCASRTGVSGELFFGEGSRLTVL.

The chain couples TRBV30 to TRBJ2-5; 9 bases agree with TRBD2. The CDR3 length is 14 residues. V was clipped by 4 bases and J by 3 bases; unmatched bases: 6. Germline V CDR1 and CDR2: GTSNPN, SVGIG (reference sequence). CDR3 residues: CAWNLIAGEETQYF. DNA for the CDR3: TGTGCCTGGAACTTAATAGCGGGAGAAGAGACCCAGTACTTC.

This rearrangement joins TRBV11-2 to TRBJ2-1, with TRBD2 matching over 9 bases. The junction had 6 bases not matched to a gene; V was cut back by 3 bases and J by 0 bases. Germline V gene data show CDR1 as SGHAT and CDR2 as FQNNGV. The CDR3 sequence is 17 residues long. In DNA form, the CDR3 reads TGTGCCAGCAGCTTCTACTTTAGCGGGAGCTCCTACAATGAGCAGTTCTTC. Translated, it gives CASSFYFSGSSYNEQFF. The whole variable domain, remainder taken from reference TRBV11-2 and TRBJ2-1, is EAGVAQSPRYKIIEKRQSVAFWCNPISGHATLYWYQQILGQGPKLLIQFQNNGVVDDSQLPKDRFSAERLKGVDSTLKIQPAKLEDSAVYLCASSFYFSGSSYNEQFFGPGTRLTVL.

This clone was counted once. This chain links TRBV7-2 with TRBJ1-5; D remains ambiguous. The CDR3 contains 12 residues. CDR1 SGHTA and CDR2 FQGNSA come from the germline V gene. Deletions cut 4 bases from V and 7 bases from J, with 8 bases between. CDR3 sequence reads: CASSSMRQPQHF. CDR3 in DNA: TGTGCCAGCAGCTCCATGAGGCAGCCCCAGCATTTT.

Written as DNA, the CDR3 is TGTGCCATCAGGGGACAGGAAAGGGGAAACACCATATATTTT. As protein: CAIRGQERGNTIYF. This chain links TRBV10-3 with TRBJ1-3; 8 nucleotides agree with TRBD1. Germline V gene sequence: CDR1 ENHRY, CDR2 SYGVKD. The junction had 5 bases not matched to a gene; V was cut back by 6 bases and J by 4 bases. CDR3 length: 14 amino acids.

The chain joins TRBV9 to TRBJ1-4, with 7 positions matching TRBD1. Germline CDR1 SGDLS, CDR2 YYNGEE. The CDR3 is 14 residues long. Trimming at V came to 0 bases and at J to 7 bases, leaving 3 bases not matched to a gene. CDR3 nucleotides: TGTGCCAGCAGCGTAGCAGGGGGAAGTGAAAAACTGTTTTTT. This gives the protein CASSVAGGSEKLFF.

The chain links TRBV14 to TRBJ2-5; no definite D call. The CDR3 has 11 amino acids. Germline loops: CDR1 SGHDN, CDR2 FVKESK. V was clipped by 4 bases and J by 7 bases, with 7 bases between them. This chain's CDR3 is CASSREWTQYF. CDR3 in DNA: TGTGCCAGCAGCCGAGAGTGGACCCAGTACTTC.

This rearrangement joins TRBV4-2 to TRBJ1-4; D remains unclear. The ends were cut back, 4 bases at V and 1 base at J, with 10 bases in the middle. The CDR3 is 15 residues long. The germline CDR1 and CDR2 sequences are LGHNA and YNFKEQ. CDR3 in DNA: TGTGCCAGCAGCCCCTCGGCCCGAACTAATGAAAAACTGTTTTTT. Protein sequence: CASSPSARTNEKLFF.

This chain joins TRBV6-8 and TRBJ2-1; D is unresolved. Germline V gives CDR1 MNHGY, CDR2 SAAAGT. The CDR3 is 14 residues long. V was cut by 8 bases and J by 5 bases, with 16 bases left in between. CDR3: CASSPTGLNNEQFF. CDR3 bases: TGTGCCAGCTCCCCCACCGGCCTAAACAATGAGCAGTTCTTC.

The chain has TRBV18 and TRBJ1-2; the D is unclear. The CDR3 sequence is 16 residues long. Trimming pared 5 bases from V and 1 base from J, leaving 17 bases between. CDR1 KGHSH and CDR2 LQKENI come from the germline V gene. CDR3 nucleotides: TGTGCCAGCTCAAAACGATCGGGCGGCCTTAACTATGGCTACACCTTC. Its translation is CASSKRSGGLNYGYTF.

This clone was seen more than once but under ten times. CDR3 sequence (DNA): TGTGCCAGCAGTTACGACGGGACAACCCTCGAAAAACTGTTTTTT. This sequence encodes CASSYDGTTLEKLFF. The chain couples TRBV6-5 to TRBJ1-4, with D possibly matching TRBD1 (6 bases). The CDR3 is 15 amino acids. V lost 2 bases and J 8 bases, leaving 15 bases between the germline ends. Germline CDR1 reads MNHEY; CDR2 reads SVGAGI.

The rearrangement uses TRBV27 and TRBJ1-1; D not resolved. The germline V gene has CDR1 MNHEY and CDR2 SMNVEV (reference sequence). V lost 7 bases and J lost 1, with 13 bases in between. The CDR3 is made up of 14 amino acids. CDR3 region: CASTSRTENTEAFF. The CDR3 nucleotides read TGTGCCAGCACCTCAAGGACGGAGAACACTGAAGCTTTCTTT.

This clone was counted between two and nine times. CDR3 coding DNA: TGTGCCAGCAGGACGACGGGAGGACTCTACGAGCAGTACTTC. This encodes CASRTTGGLYEQYF. The chain recombines TRBV11-2 with TRBJ2-7, with TRBD2 identical over 7 bases. Germline V gene data show CDR1 as SGHAT and CDR2 as FQNNGV. The CDR3 contains 14 residues. V lost 6 bases and J lost 3; bases outside the gene matches: 8.

The chain joins TRBV5-6 to TRBJ1-5; possibly TRBD1 for D (5 bases). The germline CDR1 and CDR2 sequences are SGHDT and YYEEEE. The ends were cut back, 4 bases at V and 7 bases at J, with 12 bases in the middle. The CDR3 length is 13 residues. CDR3 DNA: TGTGCCAGCAGCCATTCAGGGTTGCAGCCCCAGCATTTT. It is translated as CASSHSGLQPQHF.

Only a few counts were recorded for this clone. The J gene is TRBJ2-7, the V gene TRBV2; possible D gene TRBD2, 6 bases. The CDR3 extends over 13 amino acids. Germline CDR1 reads SNHLY; CDR2 reads FYNNEI. V was shortened by 2 bases and J by 7 bases, with 12 bases between the two germline ends. Written as DNA, the CDR3 is TGTGCCAGCAGTGAACGCGGGGTGGGGGAGCAGTACTTC. It codes for CASSERGVGEQYF.

The genes are TRBV19 and TRBJ2-1, with 8 bases identical to TRBD2. This CDR3 has 15 amino acids. Germline V CDR1 and CDR2: LNHDA, SQIVND (reference sequence). Trimming took 4 bases from V and 4 from J; bases not matched to a gene: 6. Here the CDR3 reads CASSRPGGAYNEQFF. As DNA, the CDR3 is TGTGCCAGTAGTAGGCCGGGAGGGGCGTACAATGAGCAGTTCTTC.

This chain links TRBV11-2 with TRBJ2-1; D possibly matches TRBD1 or TRBD2 (7 bases each). V was trimmed by 7 bases and J by 8 bases, leaving 18 bases between them. The CDR3 has 14 residues. The germline V gene encodes CDR1 SGHAT and CDR2 FQNNGV. The CDR3 loop is CASIQGGATDEQFF. CDR3 coding DNA: TGTGCCAGCATCCAGGGGGGGGCAACGGATGAGCAGTTCTTC.

This clone was detected a few times. The V and J genes are TRBV9 and TRBJ1-1; 7 positions agree with TRBD1. V lost 4 bases to trimming and J lost 2 bases; unmatched junction nucleotides: 8. Per germline, CDR1 SGDLS and CDR2 YYNGEE. The CDR3 contains 15 residues. For the CDR3, the DNA is TGTGCCAGCAGCCCGGCCGGGACAGTCAACACTGAAGCTTTCTTT. Protein: CASSPAGTVNTEAFF. The full variable domain, with the rest looked up from reference TRBV9 and TRBJ1-1, is DSGVTQTPKHLITATGQRVTLRCSPRSGDLSVYWYQQSLDQGLQFLIQYYNGEERAKGNILERFSAQQFPDLHSELNLSSLELGDSALYFCASSPAGTVNTEAFFGQGTRLTVV.